This T cell receptor (beta chain) was sequenced in a study of blood T cell repertoires in COVID-19. About the study: COVID-19 samples collected from the United States, Italy and Spain covered acute and convalescent phases. In each case, the material was cDNA or gDNA derived from T cells, B-cell-depleted T cells, or PBMCs.

The CDR3 length is 15 residues. The V end lost 6 bases, the J end lost 0 bases, and 12 bases lay between the germline ends. Germline V gives CDR1 LNHDA, CDR2 SQIVND (reference sequence). TCRdb's copy holds only in-frame clones and misses some; the assay was immunoSEQ multiplex PCR. The sample lists just over 80,000 clones; around 81% were seen once. The genes are TRBV19 and TRBJ1-3, with D unclear. The TCR was taken from an older man with acute or convalescent COVID-19. The sequenced sample was peripheral blood. DNA of the CDR3: TGTGCCAGTAGCTCCCTAGCGATCTCTGGAAACACCATATATTTT. It yields the protein CASSSLAISGNTIYF.